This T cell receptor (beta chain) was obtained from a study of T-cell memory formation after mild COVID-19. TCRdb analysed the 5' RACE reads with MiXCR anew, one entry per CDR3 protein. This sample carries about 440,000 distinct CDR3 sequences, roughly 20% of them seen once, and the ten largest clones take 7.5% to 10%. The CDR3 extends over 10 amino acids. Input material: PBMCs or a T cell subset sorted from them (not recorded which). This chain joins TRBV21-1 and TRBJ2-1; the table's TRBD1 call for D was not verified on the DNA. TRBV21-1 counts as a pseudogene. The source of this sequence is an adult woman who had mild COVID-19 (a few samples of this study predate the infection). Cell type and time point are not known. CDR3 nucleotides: TGTGCCAGACCTAAAGCCGCCCGGGGGTTC. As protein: CARPKAARGF.